Each of the 17 T cell receptor beta chains below was sequenced from the same sample in a study of lymphopenia after photon versus proton radiotherapy (dated by TCRdb to between 2017 and 2020). Library preparation used the immunoSEQ multiplex PCR assay. This immuneACCESS table, as held by TCRdb, lists in-frame sequences with V and J called but not all clones. Of the missing ones, under half trace to an unresolved V gene in checked studies; the others have no known cause. Across this sample there are 15,000 to 20,000 clones, with 84% seen only once. Together, the top ten hold over 2.5% of the sample. The source was peripheral blood, collected from a patient treated with photon-based radiotherapy. The receptors stem from a woman in her forties or fifties with pancreatic cancer.

This clone occurred once. The rearrangement uses TRBV29-1 and TRBJ2-1, with 8 positions matching TRBD2. The CDR3 consists of 10 residues. Germline CDR1 SQVTM, CDR2 ANQGSEA. The V segment lost 7 bases and the J segment 7 bases; nucleotides outside the gene matches: 0. Here the CDR3 reads CSAGGNEQFF. Here the CDR3 DNA reads TGCAGCGCGGGGGGGAATGAGCAGTTCTTC.

The rearrangement joins TRBV29-1 to TRBJ2-5; 10 bases are shared with TRBD2. This CDR3 comprises 16 residues. With V trimmed by 1 base and J by 5 bases, 10 bases remained unmatched. Germline V lookup: CDR1 SQVTM, CDR2 ANQGSEA. Here the CDR3 DNA reads TGCAGCGTTGAAGTTGGTCCTAGCGGGAGTTGGGAGACCCAGTACTTC. Amino acids: CSVEVGPSGSWETQYF.

The DNA of the CDR3 is TGTGCCAGCTGTTGGGACGGCTCCTACGAGCAGTACTTC. This gives the protein CASCWDGSYEQYF. The chain is built from TRBV2 and TRBJ2-7; perhaps D is TRBD1 or TRBD2 (5 bases each). Per germline, CDR1 SNHLY and CDR2 FYNNEI. The CDR3 is 13 residues long. With 8 bases removed from V and 0 bases from J, the gap between germline ends came to 11 bases.

The chain has TRBV30 and TRBJ1-6; D not certain. CDR1 is GTSNPN and CDR2 is SVGIG in the germline V gene (reference sequence). Trimming stripped 3 bases from V and 3 bases from J, with 9 bases between. CDR3 size: 14 residues. CDR3: CAWRGGSYNSPLHF. The CDR3 DNA is TGTGCCTGGAGGGGAGGCAGCTATAATTCACCCCTCCACTTT.

The chain carries TRBV28 and TRBJ2-5, with 10 bases aligning to TRBD1. V shed 4 bases, J shed 2 bases, and the junction held 10 bases outside the gene matches. This CDR3 region has 17 residues. Germline loops: CDR1 MDHEN, CDR2 SYDVKM. The CDR3 here is CASSSGGGDRGQETQYF. The CDR3 nucleotides are TGTGCCAGCAGTTCCGGGGGAGGGGACAGGGGACAAGAGACCCAGTACTTC.

The chain has TRBV13 and TRBJ2-2, with D perhaps given as TRBD1 or TRBD2 (5 bases each). Germline V gene sequence: CDR1 PRHDT, CDR2 FYEKMQ (reference sequence). This CDR3 contains 16 residues. V shed 7 bases and J shed 1 base, with 16 bases lying between them. CDR3 sequence: CASTWDGAENTGELFF. CDR3 coding DNA: TGTGCCAGCACCTGGGACGGGGCTGAGAACACCGGGGAGCTGTTTTTT.

V usage is TRBV11-1 and J usage is TRBJ2-7; weak D call: TRBD2 (6 bases). Trimming cost V 3 bases and J 7 bases, with 19 bases left between them. From germline, CDR1 is SGHAT and CDR2 FQDESV (reference sequence). This CDR3 has 15 amino acids. The chain's CDR3 is CASSFRATGVGEQYF. CDR3 sequence (DNA): TGTGCCAGCAGCTTTCGAGCCACGGGGGTGGGGGAGCAGTACTTC.

This clone was observed once. V usage is TRBV6-1 and J usage is TRBJ1-4, with D hard to call. CDR1 MNHNS and CDR2 SASEGT come from the germline V gene. Trimming cost V 6 bases and J 4 bases, with 9 bases left between them. CDR3 length: 13 amino acids. CDR3 DNA sequence: TGTGCCAGCAGCGAGATATTTAATGAAAAACTGTTTTTT. Protein: CASSEIFNEKLFF.

The chain combines TRBV29-1 with TRBJ2-7; 10 nucleotides align to TRBD1. Trimming at V came to 5 bases and at J to 6 bases, leaving 7 bases not matched to a gene. Germline V gene sequence: CDR1 SQVTM, CDR2 ANQGSEA. This CDR3 spans 13 amino acids. The CDR3 nucleotides are TGCAGCGTTTCAGGGACAGGGGCCCGCGAGCAGTACTTC. Its protein is CSVSGTGAREQYF.

This clone has just one count. The rearrangement uses TRBV7-2 and TRBJ2-5, with D possibly being TRBD2 (7 bases). The J call may not be correct, given that the DNA end is closer to TRBJ2-7. The CDR3 contains 15 residues. Germline V gene sequence: CDR1 SGHTA, CDR2 FQGNSA. CDR3 sequence: CASSSEGGGTYEQYF. CDR3 nucleotides: TGTGCCAGCAGCTCCGAAGGGGGGGGTACCTACGAGCAGTACTTC.

The rearrangement links TRBV6-5 to TRBJ2-1; 10 bases are shared with TRBD2. With V trimmed by 3 bases and J by 10 bases, 12 bases remained unmatched. Germline V gene sequence: CDR1 MNHEY, CDR2 SVGAGI. This CDR3 is 16 amino acids long. CDR3 residues: CASSYLAGEGPGEQFF. CDR3 bases: TGTGCCAGCAGTTATCTAGCGGGAGAAGGCCCCGGGGAGCAGTTCTTC.

The chain is built from TRBV27 and TRBJ1-2; possible D gene TRBD1, 6 bases. The CDR3 is 14 residues long. Germline V gives CDR1 MNHEY, CDR2 SMNVEV (reference sequence). Between the trimmed V and J ends, which lost 5 bases and 8 bases, there was a span of 18 bases. CDR3 in amino acids: CASSGSTGLGGYTF. The CDR3 DNA is TGTGCCAGCAGTGGGTCGACAGGCTTGGGAGGCTACACCTTC.

This clone was counted between two and nine times. V gene TRBV5-4 combines with J gene TRBJ2-5; D is unclear. V shed 3 bases and J shed 2 bases, with 11 bases lying between them. The CDR3 spans 14 residues. Per the germline V gene, CDR1 is SGHNT and CDR2 is YYREEE (reference sequence). The CDR3 here is CASSSPTFQETQYF. The CDR3 nucleotides read TGTGCCAGCAGCTCTCCGACCTTTCAAGAGACCCAGTACTTC.

The chain is built from TRBV27 and TRBJ1-5; D is ambiguous. The CDR3 extends over 14 amino acids. V lost 1 base to trimming and J lost 2 bases, with 6 bases between them. Germline loops: CDR1 MNHEY, CDR2 SMNVEV (reference sequence). CDR3 coding DNA: TGTGCCAGCAGTTTATACATCGGCAATCAGCCCCAGCATTTT. Protein sequence: CASSLYIGNQPQHF.

V is TRBV4-3 and J is TRBJ2-1; 7 bases agree with TRBD2. V lost 3 bases, J lost 3 bases, and 5 bases stayed unmatched. Germline V CDR1 and CDR2: LGHNA, YSLEER. The CDR3 has 15 amino acids. DNA for the CDR3: TGCGCCAGCAGCCATTCTAGCGGTTACTACAATGAGCAGTTCTTC. Its translation is CASSHSSGYYNEQFF.

The chain combines TRBV27 with TRBJ2-1, with 16 bases lining up with TRBD2. Germline CDR1 is MNHEY and CDR2 is SMNVEV (reference sequence). Losses at the gene ends were 5 bases for V and 6 bases for J; bases not matched to a gene: 10. The CDR3 loop spans 18 amino acids. The CDR3 here is CASSLTGLAGGPRNEQFF. The CDR3 bases are TGTGCCAGCAGTCTCACGGGACTAGCGGGAGGGCCGCGCAATGAGCAGTTCTTC.

The chain has TRBV4-1 and TRBJ1-4, with 9 bases matching TRBD1. After removal of 3 bases from V and 8 bases from J, the junction contained 4 bases not matched to a gene. CDR1 is MGHRA and CDR2 is YSYEKL in the germline V gene. This CDR3 is 14 amino acids long. The CDR3 sequence: CASSQGQGEEKLFF. In nucleotides, the CDR3 is TGCGCCAGCAGCCAGGGACAGGGTGAAGAAAAACTGTTTTTT.